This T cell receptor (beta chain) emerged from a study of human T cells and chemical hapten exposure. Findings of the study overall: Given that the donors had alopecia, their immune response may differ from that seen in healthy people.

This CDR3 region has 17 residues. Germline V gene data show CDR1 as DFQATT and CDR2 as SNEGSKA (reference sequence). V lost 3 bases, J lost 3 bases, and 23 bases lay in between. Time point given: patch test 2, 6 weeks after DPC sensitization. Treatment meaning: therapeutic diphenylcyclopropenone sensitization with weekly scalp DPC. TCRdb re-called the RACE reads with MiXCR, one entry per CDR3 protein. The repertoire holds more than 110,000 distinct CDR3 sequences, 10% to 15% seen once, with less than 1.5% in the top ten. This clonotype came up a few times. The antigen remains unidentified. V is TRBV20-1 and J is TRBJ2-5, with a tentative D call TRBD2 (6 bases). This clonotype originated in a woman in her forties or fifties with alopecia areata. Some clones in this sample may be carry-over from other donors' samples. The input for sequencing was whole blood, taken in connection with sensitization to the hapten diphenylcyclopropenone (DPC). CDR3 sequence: CSASLPPPGGVEETQYF. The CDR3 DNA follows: TGCAGTGCTAGTTTACCCCCCCCGGGCGGGGTTGAAGAGACCCAGTACTTC.